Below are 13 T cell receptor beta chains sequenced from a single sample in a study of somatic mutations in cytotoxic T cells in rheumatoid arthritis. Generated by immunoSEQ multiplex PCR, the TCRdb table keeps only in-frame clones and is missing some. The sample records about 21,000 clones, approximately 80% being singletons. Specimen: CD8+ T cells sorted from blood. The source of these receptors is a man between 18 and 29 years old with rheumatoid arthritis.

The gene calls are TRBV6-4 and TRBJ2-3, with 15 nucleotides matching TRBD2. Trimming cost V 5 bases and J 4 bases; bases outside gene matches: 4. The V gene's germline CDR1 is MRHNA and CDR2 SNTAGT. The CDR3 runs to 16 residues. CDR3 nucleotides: TGTGCCAGCAGTCCGGGACTAGCGGGGGGCGCAGATACGCAGTATTTT. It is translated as CASSPGLAGGADTQYF.

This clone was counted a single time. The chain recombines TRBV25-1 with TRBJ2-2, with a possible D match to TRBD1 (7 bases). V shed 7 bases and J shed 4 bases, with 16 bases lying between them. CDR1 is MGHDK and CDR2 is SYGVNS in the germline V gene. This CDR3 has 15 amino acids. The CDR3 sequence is CASTGGGAFTGELFF. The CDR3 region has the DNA TGTGCCAGCACAGGAGGGGGCGCTTTCACCGGGGAGCTGTTTTTT.

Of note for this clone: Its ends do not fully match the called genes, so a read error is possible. The CDR3 coding sequence is TGTGCCGGCAGCTCGGGACGGGGAATTGATGGCTACACCTTC. Residues: CAGSSGRGIDGYTF. The V call is TRBV13, the J call TRBJ1-2; TRBD1 might be the D (5 bases). Germline values: CDR1 PRHDT, CDR2 FYEKMQ (reference sequence). The CDR3 has 14 amino acids.

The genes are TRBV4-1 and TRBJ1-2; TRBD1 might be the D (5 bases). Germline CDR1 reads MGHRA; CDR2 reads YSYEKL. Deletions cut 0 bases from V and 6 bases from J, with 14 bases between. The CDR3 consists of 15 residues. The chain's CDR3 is CASSQDVRGVDGYTF. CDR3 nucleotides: TGCGCCAGCAGCCAAGATGTGAGGGGCGTAGATGGCTACACCTTC.

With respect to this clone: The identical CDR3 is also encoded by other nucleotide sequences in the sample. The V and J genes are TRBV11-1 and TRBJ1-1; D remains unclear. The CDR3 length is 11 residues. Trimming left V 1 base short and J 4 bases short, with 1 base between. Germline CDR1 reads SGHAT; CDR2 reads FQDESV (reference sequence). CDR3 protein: CASSLGTEAFF. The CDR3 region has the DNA TGTGCCAGCAGCTTAGGCACTGAAGCTTTCTTT.

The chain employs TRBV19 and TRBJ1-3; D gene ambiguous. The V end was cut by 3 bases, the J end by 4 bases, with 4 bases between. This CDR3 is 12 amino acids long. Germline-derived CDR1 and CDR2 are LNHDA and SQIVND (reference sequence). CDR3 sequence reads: CASSISGNTIYF. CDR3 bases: TGTGCCAGTAGTATCTCGGGAAACACCATATATTTT.

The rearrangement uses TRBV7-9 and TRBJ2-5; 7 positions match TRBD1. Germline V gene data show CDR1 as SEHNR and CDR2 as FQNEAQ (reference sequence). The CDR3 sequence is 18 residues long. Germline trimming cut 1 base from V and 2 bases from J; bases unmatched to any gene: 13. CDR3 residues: CASSLDLAPTGNQETQYF. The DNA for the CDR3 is TGTGCCAGCAGCTTAGATTTGGCCCCGACAGGGAATCAAGAGACCCAGTACTTC.

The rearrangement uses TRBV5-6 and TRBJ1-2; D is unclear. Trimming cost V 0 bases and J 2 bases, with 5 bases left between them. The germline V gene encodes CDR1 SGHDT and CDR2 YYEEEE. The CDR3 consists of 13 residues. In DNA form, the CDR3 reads TGTGCCAGCAGCTTGGTTCAGAACTATGGCTACACCTTC. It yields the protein CASSLVQNYGYTF.

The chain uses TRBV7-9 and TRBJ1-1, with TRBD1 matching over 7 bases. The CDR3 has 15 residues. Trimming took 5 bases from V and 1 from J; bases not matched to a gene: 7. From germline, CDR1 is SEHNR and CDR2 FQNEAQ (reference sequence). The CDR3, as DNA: TGTGCCAGCAGCACATACAGGGGAAGGAACACTGAAGCTTTCTTT. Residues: CASSTYRGRNTEAFF.

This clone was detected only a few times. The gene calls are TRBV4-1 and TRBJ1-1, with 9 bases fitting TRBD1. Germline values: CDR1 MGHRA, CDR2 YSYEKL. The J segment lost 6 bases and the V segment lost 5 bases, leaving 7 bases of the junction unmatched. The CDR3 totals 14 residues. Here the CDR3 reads CASSSWDRAAEAFF. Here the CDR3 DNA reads TGCGCCAGCAGCTCCTGGGACAGGGCCGCTGAAGCTTTCTTT.

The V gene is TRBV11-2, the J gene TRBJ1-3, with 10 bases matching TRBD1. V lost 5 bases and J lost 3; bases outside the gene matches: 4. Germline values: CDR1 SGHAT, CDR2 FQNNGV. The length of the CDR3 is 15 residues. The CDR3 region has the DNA TGTGCCAGCAGCCGGGACAGGGGTTATGGAAACACCATATATTTT. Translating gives CASSRDRGYGNTIYF.

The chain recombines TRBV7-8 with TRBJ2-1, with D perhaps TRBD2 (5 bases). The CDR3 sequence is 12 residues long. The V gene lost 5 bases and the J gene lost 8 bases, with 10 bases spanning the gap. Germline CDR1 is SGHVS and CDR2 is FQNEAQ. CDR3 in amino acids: CASSPTRDEQFF. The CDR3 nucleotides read TGTGCCAGCAGCCCGACGAGGGATGAGCAGTTCTTC.

The CDR3, as DNA: TGTGCCAGCAAGAGGACAGGGAACGACTATGGCTACACCTTC. Translation: CASKRTGNDYGYTF. V and J are TRBV11-1 and TRBJ1-2, with 8 positions matching TRBD1. This CDR3 has 14 amino acids. CDR1 is SGHAT, CDR2 FQDESV, per germline (reference sequence). Trimming at V came to 7 bases and at J to 3 bases, leaving 7 bases not matched to a gene.